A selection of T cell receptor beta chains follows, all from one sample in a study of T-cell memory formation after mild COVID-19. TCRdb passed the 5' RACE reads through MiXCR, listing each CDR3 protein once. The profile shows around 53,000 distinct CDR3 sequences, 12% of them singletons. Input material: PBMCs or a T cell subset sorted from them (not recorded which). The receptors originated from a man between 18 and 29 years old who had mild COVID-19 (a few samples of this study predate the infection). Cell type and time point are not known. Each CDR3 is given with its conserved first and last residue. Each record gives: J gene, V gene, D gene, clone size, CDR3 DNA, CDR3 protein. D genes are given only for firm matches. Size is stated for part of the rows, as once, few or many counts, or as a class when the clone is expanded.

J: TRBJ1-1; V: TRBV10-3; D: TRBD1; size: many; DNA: TGTGCCATCAGTGCCCCTCGGGGGACAGGGAACACTGAAGCTTTCTTT; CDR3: CAISAPRGTGNTEAFF
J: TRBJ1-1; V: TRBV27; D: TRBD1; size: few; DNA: TGTGCCAGCAGTCCGCATTTTCAGGGGGCCGACACTGAAGCTTTCTTT; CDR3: CASSPHFQGADTEAFF
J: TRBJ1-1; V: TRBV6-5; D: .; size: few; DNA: TGTGCCAGCAGACCCGCGAGGAATACCCCCGGCACTGAAGCTTTCTTT; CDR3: CASRPARNTPGTEAFF
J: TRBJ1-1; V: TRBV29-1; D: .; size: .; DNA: TGCAGCGCCTCGGGGCGAGAAGACACTGAAGCTTTCTTT; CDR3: CSASGREDTEAFF
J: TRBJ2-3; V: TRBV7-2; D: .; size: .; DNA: TGTGCCAGCAGCCTTAGCAGACCGAACACAGATACGCAGTATTTT; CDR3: CASSLSRPNTDTQYF
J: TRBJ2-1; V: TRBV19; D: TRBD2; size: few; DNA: TGTGCGAGCGGGGGCCGTGTTGACAATGAGCAGTTCTTC; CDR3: CASGGRVDNEQFF
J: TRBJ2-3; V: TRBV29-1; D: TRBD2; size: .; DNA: TGCAGCGTCCGACTAGCGGGGGAGACAGATACGCAGTATTTT; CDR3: CSVRLAGETDTQYF
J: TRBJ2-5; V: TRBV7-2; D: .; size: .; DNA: TGTGCCAGCAGCTTAGGGGGCCGGGGTTGGACGGAGACCCAGTACTTC; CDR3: CASSLGGRGWTETQYF
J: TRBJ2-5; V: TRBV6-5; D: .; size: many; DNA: TGTGCCAGCAGTTCCCGGACGGGCATCGGCTCGGAGACCCAGTACTTC; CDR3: CASSSRTGIGSETQYF
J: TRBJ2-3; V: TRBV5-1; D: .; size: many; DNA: TGCGCCAGCAGCTTGTTCACAGGCCCAGATACGCAGTATTTT; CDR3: CASSLFTGPDTQYF
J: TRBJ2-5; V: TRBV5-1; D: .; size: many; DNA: TGCGCCAGCAGCCCGGAAGCGGGCCATGTGGGGGAGACCCAGTACTTC; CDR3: CASSPEAGHVGETQYF
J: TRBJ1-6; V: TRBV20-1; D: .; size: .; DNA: TGCAGTGCTCTAACTGTGGGGATTAGTGATTCACCCCTCCACTTT; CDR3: CSALTVGISDSPLHF
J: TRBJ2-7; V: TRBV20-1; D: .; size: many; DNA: TGCAGTGCTAGAGGTGAAGACCAGACCTACGAGCAGTACTTC; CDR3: CSARGEDQTYEQYF
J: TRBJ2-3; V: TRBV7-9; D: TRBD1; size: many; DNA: TGTGCCAGCAGCCCCAGACAGGGGGCGTTATATACGCAGTATTTT; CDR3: CASSPRQGALYTQYF
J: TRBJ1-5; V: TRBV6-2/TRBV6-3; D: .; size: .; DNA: TGTGCCAGCACCTACTGGGGGGATCAGCCCCAGCATTTT; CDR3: CASTYWGDQPQHF
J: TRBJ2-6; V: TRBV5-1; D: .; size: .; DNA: TGCGCCAGCAGCTTGGGGCCAGGGGTGGGATTGGCCAACGTCCTGACTTTC; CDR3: CASSLGPGVGLANVLTF
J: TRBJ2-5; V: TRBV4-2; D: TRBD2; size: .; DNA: TGTGCCAGCAGCGGGGGGGGACTAGAGGGTGCGGAGACCCAGTACTTC; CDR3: CASSGGGLEGAETQYF
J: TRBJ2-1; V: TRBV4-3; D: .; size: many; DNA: TGCGCCAGCAGCCACACTTACCCGGGAAGCTCCTACAATGAGCAGTTCTTC; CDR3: CASSHTYPGSSYNEQFF
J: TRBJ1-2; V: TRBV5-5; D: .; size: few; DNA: TGTGCCAGCAGCTTGGCTCTCGGGAACTATGGCTACACCTTC; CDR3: CASSLALGNYGYTF
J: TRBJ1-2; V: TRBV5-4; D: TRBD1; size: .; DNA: TGTGCCAGCAGCGCCGGGACAGGCTATGGCTACACCTTC; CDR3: CASSAGTGYGYTF